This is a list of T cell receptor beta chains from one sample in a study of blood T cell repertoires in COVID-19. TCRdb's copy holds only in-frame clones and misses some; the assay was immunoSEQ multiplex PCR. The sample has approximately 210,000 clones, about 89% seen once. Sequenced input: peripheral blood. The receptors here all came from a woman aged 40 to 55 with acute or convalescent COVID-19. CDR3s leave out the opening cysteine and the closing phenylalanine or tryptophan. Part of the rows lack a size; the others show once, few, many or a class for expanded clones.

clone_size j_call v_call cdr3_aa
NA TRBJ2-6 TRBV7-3 ASSSPKTSGGPRGGANVLT
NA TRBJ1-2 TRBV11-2 ASSTIQGPRLYGYT
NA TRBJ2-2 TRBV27 ASSPWTSGGAVGELF
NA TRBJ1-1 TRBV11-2 ASSFPAGPRRRAEAF
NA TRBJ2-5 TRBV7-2 ASSRVAGGRETQY
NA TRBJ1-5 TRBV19 ASSEQGGRGNQPQH
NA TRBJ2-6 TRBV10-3 AIRTTGQGRSGANVLT
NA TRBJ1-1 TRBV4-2 ASSQVRQGASGAEAF
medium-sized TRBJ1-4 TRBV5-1 ASSSTGASEKLF
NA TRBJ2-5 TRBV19 ASSIRGGEETQY
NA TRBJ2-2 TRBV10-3 AISESETGFGELF
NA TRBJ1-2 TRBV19 ASSDPGTGGAGYGYT
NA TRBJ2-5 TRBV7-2 ASSQSPRETQY
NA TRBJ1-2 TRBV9 ASSLRDRGLVYT
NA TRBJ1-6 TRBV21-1 ASSAQGAESPLH
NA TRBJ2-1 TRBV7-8 ASSLGLGGYENNEQF
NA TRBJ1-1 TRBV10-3 AIRTGVGAEAF
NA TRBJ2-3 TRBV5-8 ASSLALAGGPRSVDTQY
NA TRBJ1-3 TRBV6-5 ASRGQFSGNTIY
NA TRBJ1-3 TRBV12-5 ASGLSGRTSGNTIY
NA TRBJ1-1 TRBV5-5 ASSFLRQNTEAF
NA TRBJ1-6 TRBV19 ASQGAPNNSPLH
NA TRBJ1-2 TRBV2 ASRNNGYT
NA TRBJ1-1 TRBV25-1 ASSDRHTEAF
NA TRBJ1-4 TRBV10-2 ASSEGTVVGKLF
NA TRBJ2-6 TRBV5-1 ASNEGAGANVLT
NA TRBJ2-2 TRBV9 ASSPGTGSGELF
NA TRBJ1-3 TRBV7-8 ASSSLDGNTIY
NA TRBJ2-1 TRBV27 ASSHLYQGGGPFNEQF
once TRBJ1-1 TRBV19 ASRHNRGLLTSNTEAF
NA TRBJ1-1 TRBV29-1 SVIQGGNTEAF
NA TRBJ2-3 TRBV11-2 ASSPRQGRTDTQY
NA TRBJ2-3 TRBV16 ASSQTSSGDTQY
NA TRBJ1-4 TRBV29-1 STGDRVGEKLF
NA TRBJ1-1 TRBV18 ASSPLIEGTEAF
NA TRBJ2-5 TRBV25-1 ASSEYGALQETQY
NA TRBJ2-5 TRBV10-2 ASGFGNSREETQY
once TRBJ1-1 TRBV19 ASSMLAAEAF
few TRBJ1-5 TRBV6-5 ASSDRGRHQPQH
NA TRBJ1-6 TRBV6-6 ASSSDSHSPLH
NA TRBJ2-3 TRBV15 ATRTTEHTDTQY
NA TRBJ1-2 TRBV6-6 ASSYVGTSYGYT
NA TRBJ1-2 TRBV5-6 ASSLETGPTNYGYT
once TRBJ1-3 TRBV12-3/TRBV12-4 ASSRQAGNTIY
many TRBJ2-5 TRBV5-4 ASSPGGFSPETQY
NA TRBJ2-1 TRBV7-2 ASSLRTSTSYNEQF
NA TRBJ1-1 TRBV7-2 ASSLRQDNTEAF
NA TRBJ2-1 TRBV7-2 ASSSGLNEQF
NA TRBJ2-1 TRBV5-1 ASSFTTGGSSYNEQF
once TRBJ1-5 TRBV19 ATLQGVYQPQH
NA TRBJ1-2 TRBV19 ATDSGGSNPTNYGYT
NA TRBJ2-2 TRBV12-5 ASVSANTGELF
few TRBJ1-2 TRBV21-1 ASSKEIGQGYGYT
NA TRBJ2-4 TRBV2 ASSDRGRAKNIQY
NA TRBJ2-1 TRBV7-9 ASSFDGQAVSYNEQF
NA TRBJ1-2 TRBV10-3 AISESHPGTAYGYT
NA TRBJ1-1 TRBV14 ASSQGPGLN